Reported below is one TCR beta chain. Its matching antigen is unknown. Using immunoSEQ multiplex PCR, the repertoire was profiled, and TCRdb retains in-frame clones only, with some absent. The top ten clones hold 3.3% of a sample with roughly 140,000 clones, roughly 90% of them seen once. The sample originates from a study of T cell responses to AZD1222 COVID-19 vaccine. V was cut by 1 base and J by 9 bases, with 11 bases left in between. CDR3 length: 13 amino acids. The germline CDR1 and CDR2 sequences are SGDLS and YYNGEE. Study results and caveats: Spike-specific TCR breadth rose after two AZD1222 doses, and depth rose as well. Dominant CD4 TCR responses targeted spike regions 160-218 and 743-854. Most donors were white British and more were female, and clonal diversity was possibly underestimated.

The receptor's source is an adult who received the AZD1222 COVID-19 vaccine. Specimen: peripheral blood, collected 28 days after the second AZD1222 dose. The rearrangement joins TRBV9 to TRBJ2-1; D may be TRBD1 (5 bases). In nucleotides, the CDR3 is TGTGCCAGCAGCGTAAAAGGGGCAGGTGAGCAGTTCTTC. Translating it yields CASSVKGAGEQFF.